This TCR beta chain was sequenced in a study of blood T cell repertoires in COVID-19. Study background: Some COVID-19 samples were acute and others convalescent; all came from the United States, Italy and Spain.

The authors' processing: Estimates of nucleated cell counts were drawn from the amplification of reference gene primers. Measured with immunoSEQ multiplex PCR; TCRdb has only the in-frame clones, and not every one. V, J and clone size are those of that table, while D and trimming were read from the DNA. The profile shows over 200,000 clones, about 90% of them singletons. V was shortened by 4 bases and J by 3 bases, with 14 bases between the two germline ends. The CDR3 consists of 15 residues. The germline CDR1 and CDR2 sequences are SGHTS and YDEGEE. Participants' own reports of clinical history determined their cohort assignment. Recovered status applied to Cohort 3 donors who had two consecutive negative PCRs. It also applied to those with clearance or with symptom resolution.

The TCR originated in a man between 25 and 39 years old who had recovered from COVID-19. This rearrangement joins TRBV5-8 to TRBJ1-5, with D possibly matching TRBD1 (6 bases). Input material: PBMCs or T cells enriched from blood (not recorded which). The CDR3: CASSGGHWANQPQHF. CDR3 DNA: TGTGCCAGCAGCGGGGGACACTGGGCCAATCAGCCCCAGCATTTT.